The present T cell receptor (beta chain) was sequenced within a study of shared clonotypes between healthy human individuals. Study results and caveats: It was expected that sequencing depth would affect clonotype sharing among donors.

Measured with immunoSEQ multiplex PCR; TCRdb has only the in-frame clones, and not every one. The data hold about 480,000 clones, with 75% to 80% observed a single time. In regard to this clone: The antigen is not known.

Germline V CDR1 and CDR2: GTSNPN, SVGIG (reference sequence). The CDR3 covers 14 residues. V is TRBV30 and J is TRBJ1-2; D may be TRBD1 (5 bases). Sample: PBMCs. The clonotype originates from a middle-aged woman in good health. Some clones in this sample may be carry-over from other donors' samples. In nucleotides, the CDR3 is TGTGCTCACATCGTAAACCGCGTCAGGGATGGCTACACCTTC. The encoded protein is CAHIVNRVRDGYTF. The full variable domain, completed using reference TRBV30 and TRBJ1-2, is SQTIHQWPATLVQPVGSPLSLECTVEGTSNPNLYWYRQAAGRGLQLLFYSVGIGQISSEVPQNLSASRPQDRQFILSSKKLLLSDSGFYLCAHIVNRVRDGYTFGSGTRLTVV.